Listed here are 15 T cell receptor beta chains from one sample, sequenced in a study of somatic mutations in cytotoxic T cells in rheumatoid arthritis. Some clones are missing from TCRdb's copy, which holds only in-frame ones; the method was immunoSEQ multiplex PCR. Here the sample spans around 20,000 clones, about 81% being singletons. The sample was CD8+ T cells sorted from blood. The source is an adult with rheumatoid arthritis.

The chain recombines TRBV29-1 with TRBJ2-1; 11 nucleotides align to TRBD2. This CDR3 has 17 residues. Looked up from germline, CDR1 is SQVTM and CDR2 is ANQGSEA. The ends lost 5 bases at V and 6 bases at J; junction bases unmatched: 15. The DNA for the CDR3 is TGCAGCGTTATGGGTCTAGCGGGGGGTTCTGGGTTCAATGAGCAGTTCTTC. Protein: CSVMGLAGGSGFNEQFF.

The chain recombines TRBV28 with TRBJ2-7; 10 nucleotides match TRBD1. V lost 6 bases, J lost 6 bases, and 8 bases stayed unmatched. The CDR3 has 14 amino acids. Germline V gene data show CDR1 as MDHEN and CDR2 as SYDVKM. The CDR3 DNA is TGTGCCAGCAGGCGGGACAGGGGCCTCTCCGAGCAGTACTTC. Protein: CASRRDRGLSEQYF.

The chain links TRBV7-9 to TRBJ2-5; D remains ambiguous. The end of the DNA is better explained by TRBJ2-7, so the J call may be wrong. Germline V lookup: CDR1 SEHNR, CDR2 FQNEAQ (reference sequence). CDR3 size: 13 residues. The CDR3 loop is CASSPKTTYEQYF. In DNA form, the CDR3 reads TGTGCCAGCAGCCCCAAGACCACCTACGAGCAGTACTTC.

The chain combines TRBV9 with TRBJ1-2; D possibly corresponds to TRBD1 (5 bases). CDR3 length equals 14 residues. Trimming stripped 4 bases from V and 7 bases from J, with 17 bases between. Germline-derived CDR1 and CDR2 are SGDLS and YYNGEE. CDR3 nucleotide sequence: TGTGCCAGCAGCCCATCGGGGGGGGGTTTTGGCTACACCTTC. Amino acids: CASSPSGGGFGYTF.

The V gene is TRBV7-9, the J gene TRBJ2-1, with TRBD2 as a possible D gene (5 bases). Germline V lookup: CDR1 SEHNR, CDR2 FQNEAQ (reference sequence). This CDR3 spans 12 amino acids. V lost 2 bases, J lost 10 bases, and 9 bases lay in between. As DNA, the CDR3 is TGTGCCAGCAGCTTACTCGGGGAGGAGCAGTTCTTC. Protein product: CASSLLGEEQFF.

The chain employs TRBV27 and TRBJ2-1; maybe TRBD1 (5 bases). V shed 1 base and J shed 6 bases, with 16 bases lying between them. The CDR3 consists of 16 residues. The germline V gene encodes CDR1 MNHEY and CDR2 SMNVEV (reference sequence). CDR3 sequence: CASSLYFQGSGNEQFF. The CDR3 region has the DNA TGTGCCAGCAGTTTATACTTCCAGGGTTCGGGCAATGAGCAGTTCTTC.

V gene TRBV6-5 combines with J gene TRBJ2-7, with D uncertain. Per germline, CDR1 MNHEY and CDR2 SVGAGI. Trimming took off 5 bases at V and 3 bases at J, with 17 bases between the two ends. This CDR3 comprises 15 residues. The CDR3 sequence is CASSGGWPELYEQYF. DNA of the CDR3: TGTGCCAGCAGTGGTGGGTGGCCAGAACTCTACGAGCAGTACTTC.

This chain's CDR3 is CASSQGAGTDTQYF. CDR3 nucleotides: TGTGCCAGCAGTCAGGGGGCCGGCACAGATACGCAGTATTTT. The chain employs TRBV27 and TRBJ2-3, with 8 nucleotides matching TRBD1. CDR1 is MNHEY, CDR2 SMNVEV, per germline (reference sequence). The trim removed 5 bases at V and 1 base at J, leaving 2 bases unmatched. The CDR3 consists of 14 residues.

The chain uses TRBV5-1 and TRBJ1-2; TRBD1 matches at 7 bases. Germline assignment: CDR1 SGHRS and CDR2 YFSETQ. J gave up 5 bases and V 0 bases, and 7 bases lay outside the gene matches. This CDR3 spans 15 amino acids. CDR3 coding DNA: TGCGCCAGCAGCTTGGGGGACAGAGAAATTTATGGCTACACCTTC. This gives the protein CASSLGDREIYGYTF.

The CDR3 loop reads CASSLFEAGGIDTQYF. DNA for the CDR3: TGCGCCAGCAGCTTATTTGAAGCGGGGGGTATAGATACGCAGTATTTT. The rearrangement joins TRBV5-1 to TRBJ2-3; 9 bases match TRBD2. The CDR3 is made up of 16 amino acids. CDR1 and CDR2 (germline): SGHRS, YFSETQ. J was trimmed by 5 bases and V by 2 bases; bases with no gene match: 9.

Concerning this clone: Compared with germline, one end of the junction differs, possibly owing to a read error. The rearrangement joins TRBV7-7 to TRBJ2-3; a possible D gene is TRBD2 (5 bases). CDR1 is SSHAT, CDR2 FNYEAQ, per germline (reference sequence). The CDR3 extends over 15 amino acids. The chain's CDR3 is CASSLEGSPTDTQYF. The DNA for the CDR3 is TGTGCTAGCAGCTTAGAAGGGAGCCCCACAGATACGCAGTATTTT.

The chain joins TRBV27 to TRBJ2-1; D is perhaps TRBD1 or TRBD2 (6 bases each). The germline V and J ends were trimmed by 1 base and 14 bases, with 15 bases remaining between them. The CDR3 totals 13 residues. In germline, CDR1 is MNHEY, CDR2 SMNVEV (reference sequence). CDR3 sequence reads: CASSLLPGALEFF. Here the CDR3 DNA reads TGTGCCAGCAGTTTATTGCCGGGGGCGTTGGAGTTCTTC.

In its sample, this clone was seen once. The chain carries TRBV5-1 and TRBJ2-5; the match to TRBD2 covers 7 bases. Trimming removed 5 bases from V and 4 bases from J; junction bases left unmatched: 17. CDR3 size: 17 residues. The V gene's germline CDR1 is SGHRS and CDR2 YFSETQ. Here the CDR3 reads CASRIRSGYRGPETQYF. The CDR3, as DNA: TGCGCCAGCAGGATCCGTAGCGGGTATCGGGGCCCAGAGACCCAGTACTTC.

This chain connects TRBV7-9 to TRBJ1-1, with TRBD1 identical over 9 bases. The CDR3 has 14 residues. Germline trimming cut 3 bases from V and 1 base from J; bases unmatched to any gene: 0. CDR1 and CDR2 (germline): SEHNR, FQNEAQ (reference sequence). The CDR3 reads CASSLGQGNTEAFF. For the CDR3, the DNA is TGTGCCAGCAGCTTGGGACAGGGGAACACTGAAGCTTTCTTT.

V and J are TRBV11-2 and TRBJ1-2; 7 bases agree with TRBD1. This CDR3 is 18 amino acids long. Per the germline V gene, CDR1 is SGHAT and CDR2 is FQNNGV. Losses at the gene ends were 5 bases for V and 4 bases for J; bases not matched to a gene: 19. The CDR3 DNA sequence: TGTGCCAGCAGCCGCACCCATGGCGGGGCAGGGGGAAGCTATGGCTACACCTTC. Amino acids: CASSRTHGGAGGSYGYTF.